The clone carrying this TCR beta chain has more than one count but fewer than ten. Its antigen is currently unknown. V dropped 6 bases and J dropped 5; count of bases not matched to a gene: 4. The CDR3 runs 12 residues. This sample was taken from a study of T-cell memory formation after mild COVID-19. At the level of the study: TCR clusters were largely donor specific. General study results and limits: Within pre-infection memory, some responding clones were found, suggesting cross-reactive memory joined. Mostly located in CM and EM were contracting CD4+ clones, with contracting CD8+ clones located in EMRA.

cDNA libraries for TCR alpha and TCR beta, carrying sample barcodes and UMIs, came from 5'RACE with constant-segment primers. TCRdb independently ran MiXCR on the 5' RACE reads; one entry per CDR3 protein. This repertoire shows 410,000 or so distinct CDR3 sequences, 20% to 25% found once; its top ten account for about an eighth. This chain uses TRBV12-3 or TRBV12-4 with TRBJ2-7; 7 nucleotides line up with TRBD1. What was sequenced was PBMCs or a T cell subset sorted from them (not recorded which). This TCR was recovered from an adult woman who had mild COVID-19 (a few samples of this study predate the infection). Cell type and time point are not known. The CDR3 sequence: CASSLTGNEQYF. The CDR3 DNA reads as TGTGCCAGCAGCCTGACAGGGAACGAGCAGTACTTC.